One and the same sample provided the 10 T cell receptor beta chains below, sequenced in a study of tumor-infiltrating lymphocytes in primary liver carcinoma. Constant-region priming of approximately 500 ng total RNA yielded TCR beta cDNA. Modified slightly, ARM-PCR produced TCR beta libraries over three nested multiplex PCR rounds. With TRBV1-TRBV30 forward primers and a C-beta reverse primer, the first two PCR rounds were run for 10 cycles each. TCRdb analysed the multiplex PCR reads with MiXCR anew, one entry per CDR3 protein. The sample carries 95,000 to 150,000 distinct CDR3 sequences, about two thirds recorded once. From around 18-30 mg of unsorted bulk tissue, DNA and RNA were co-extracted together. Material: tumor-adjacent normal liver tissue. All receptors derive from an older woman with primary liver carcinoma and hepatitis B virus infection.

For this clonotype: A read error is likely, as this CDR3 ends without the conserved phenylalanine or tryptophan. The chain combines TRBV14 with TRBJ2-3, with D uncertain. The ends were cut back, 3 bases at V and 7 bases at J, with 5 bases in the middle. The CDR3 contains 11 residues. CDR1 is SGHDN and CDR2 is FVKESK in the germline V gene. The CDR3 protein is CASSHKNTQYL. The CDR3 coding sequence is TGTGCCAGCAGCCACAAGAATACGCAGTATCTT.

In the case of this clonotype: Since a much larger clone is just one base distant, this may be a read error. V and J are TRBV7-9 and TRBJ1-1; possibly TRBD1 for D (5 bases). This CDR3 spans 14 amino acids. Germline CDR1 is SEHNR and CDR2 is FQNEAQ (reference sequence). DNA of the CDR3: TGTGACAGCAGCTCGTTTATAGGGGCCACTGAAGCTTTCTTT. Protein: CDSSSFIGATEAFF. Full variable domain (missing parts from reference TRBV7-9 and TRBJ1-1): DTGVSQNPRHKITKRGQNVTFRCDPISEHNRLYWYRQTLGQGPEFLTYFQNEAQLEKSRLLSDRFSAERPKGSFSTLEIQRTEQGDSAMYLCDSSSFIGATEAFFGQGTRLTVV.

This clonotype was seen ten or more times. The chain couples TRBV6-2 or TRBV6-3 to TRBJ2-4; 7 bases line up with TRBD2. The junction had 10 bases not matched to a gene; V was cut back by 5 bases and J by 0 bases. From germline, CDR1 is MNHEY and CDR2 SVGEGT. CDR3 length equals 17 residues. Written as DNA, the CDR3 is TGTGCCAGCAGTCCTAGCGGCTCCCTCCTAGCCAAAAACATTCAGTACTTC. The encoded protein is CASSPSGSLLAKNIQYF.

This clonotype has ten or more counts. CDR3 nucleotides: TGTGCCAGCCGGGCCGGAGGCCCCACCGGGGAGCTGTTTTTT. Amino acids: CASRAGGPTGELFF. The chain is built from TRBV28 and TRBJ2-2; tentative D call: TRBD2 (5 bases). The CDR3 is made up of 14 amino acids. V lost 8 bases and J lost 4, with 14 bases in between. CDR1 is MDHEN and CDR2 is SYDVKM in the germline V gene.

This rearrangement joins TRBV2 to TRBJ2-3; the D gene could be TRBD1 or TRBD2 (6 bases each). V was trimmed by 9 bases and J by 0 bases, leaving 22 bases between them. The CDR3 sequence is 17 residues long. CDR1 is SNHLY, CDR2 FYNNEI, per germline. The CDR3 spells CARSTVTDSGSTDTQYF. CDR3 bases: TGTGCCAGAAGTACCGTCACGGACAGCGGGAGCACAGATACGCAGTATTTT.

The sample holds a few counts of this clonotype. The chain recombines TRBV5-1 with TRBJ2-5, with D perhaps matching TRBD1 (6 bases). This CDR3 comprises 14 residues. Trimming cost V 0 bases and J 5 bases, with 11 bases left between them. Germline CDR1 and CDR2: SGHRS and YFSETQ. CDR3 nucleotide sequence: TGCGCCAGCAGCTTGGGAGGGGACACGGAGACCCAGTACTTC. It encodes CASSLGGDTETQYF.

This sequence joins TRBV28 and TRBJ2-5; D possibly corresponds to TRBD1 (6 bases). V lost 5 bases, J lost 2 bases, and 12 bases lay in between. The germline gives CDR1 MDHEN, CDR2 SYDVKM. The CDR3 is made up of 14 amino acids. The CDR3 DNA reads TGTGCCAGCAGTCTAACCGACAGGCAAGAGACCCAGTACTTC. This encodes CASSLTDRQETQYF.

The sample holds many counts of this clonotype. J is TRBJ1-4 and V is TRBV7-9; TRBD1 aligns across 9 bases. Germline-derived CDR1 and CDR2 are SEHNR and FQNEAQ (reference sequence). V shed 4 bases and J 7 bases; nucleotides not matched to a gene: 7. The CDR3 covers 15 residues. CDR3 nucleotide sequence: TGTGCCAGCAGCTCCTTACAGGGGGCCGGTGAAAAACTGTTTTTT. This codes for CASSSLQGAGEKLFF.

A remark on this clonotype: At one end, the junction sequence differs from germline, possibly due to a read error. The chain joins TRBV11-2 to TRBJ2-3; possibly TRBD2 for D (6 bases). This CDR3 has 15 residues. Germline V gene lookup returns CDR1 SGHAT and CDR2 FQNNGV. The CDR3 loop is CASSLGGKGIGTQYF. The CDR3 DNA is TGTGCCAGCAGCTTAGGCGGGAAGGGCATAGGTACGCAATATTTT.

Notes on this clonotype: Here the CDR3 omits its conserved ending phenylalanine or tryptophan, so a read error is the likely source. J is TRBJ2-3 and V is TRBV10-2, with D perhaps TRBD1 (6 bases). The V gene lost 9 bases and the J gene lost 4 bases, with 17 bases spanning the gap. The CDR3 has 14 amino acids. Germline V CDR1 and CDR2: WSHSY, SAAADI. The chain's CDR3 is CASSRQDRADTQYS. The CDR3 region has the DNA TGCGCCAGTAGCCGACAGGACCGGGCAGATACGCAGTATTCT.